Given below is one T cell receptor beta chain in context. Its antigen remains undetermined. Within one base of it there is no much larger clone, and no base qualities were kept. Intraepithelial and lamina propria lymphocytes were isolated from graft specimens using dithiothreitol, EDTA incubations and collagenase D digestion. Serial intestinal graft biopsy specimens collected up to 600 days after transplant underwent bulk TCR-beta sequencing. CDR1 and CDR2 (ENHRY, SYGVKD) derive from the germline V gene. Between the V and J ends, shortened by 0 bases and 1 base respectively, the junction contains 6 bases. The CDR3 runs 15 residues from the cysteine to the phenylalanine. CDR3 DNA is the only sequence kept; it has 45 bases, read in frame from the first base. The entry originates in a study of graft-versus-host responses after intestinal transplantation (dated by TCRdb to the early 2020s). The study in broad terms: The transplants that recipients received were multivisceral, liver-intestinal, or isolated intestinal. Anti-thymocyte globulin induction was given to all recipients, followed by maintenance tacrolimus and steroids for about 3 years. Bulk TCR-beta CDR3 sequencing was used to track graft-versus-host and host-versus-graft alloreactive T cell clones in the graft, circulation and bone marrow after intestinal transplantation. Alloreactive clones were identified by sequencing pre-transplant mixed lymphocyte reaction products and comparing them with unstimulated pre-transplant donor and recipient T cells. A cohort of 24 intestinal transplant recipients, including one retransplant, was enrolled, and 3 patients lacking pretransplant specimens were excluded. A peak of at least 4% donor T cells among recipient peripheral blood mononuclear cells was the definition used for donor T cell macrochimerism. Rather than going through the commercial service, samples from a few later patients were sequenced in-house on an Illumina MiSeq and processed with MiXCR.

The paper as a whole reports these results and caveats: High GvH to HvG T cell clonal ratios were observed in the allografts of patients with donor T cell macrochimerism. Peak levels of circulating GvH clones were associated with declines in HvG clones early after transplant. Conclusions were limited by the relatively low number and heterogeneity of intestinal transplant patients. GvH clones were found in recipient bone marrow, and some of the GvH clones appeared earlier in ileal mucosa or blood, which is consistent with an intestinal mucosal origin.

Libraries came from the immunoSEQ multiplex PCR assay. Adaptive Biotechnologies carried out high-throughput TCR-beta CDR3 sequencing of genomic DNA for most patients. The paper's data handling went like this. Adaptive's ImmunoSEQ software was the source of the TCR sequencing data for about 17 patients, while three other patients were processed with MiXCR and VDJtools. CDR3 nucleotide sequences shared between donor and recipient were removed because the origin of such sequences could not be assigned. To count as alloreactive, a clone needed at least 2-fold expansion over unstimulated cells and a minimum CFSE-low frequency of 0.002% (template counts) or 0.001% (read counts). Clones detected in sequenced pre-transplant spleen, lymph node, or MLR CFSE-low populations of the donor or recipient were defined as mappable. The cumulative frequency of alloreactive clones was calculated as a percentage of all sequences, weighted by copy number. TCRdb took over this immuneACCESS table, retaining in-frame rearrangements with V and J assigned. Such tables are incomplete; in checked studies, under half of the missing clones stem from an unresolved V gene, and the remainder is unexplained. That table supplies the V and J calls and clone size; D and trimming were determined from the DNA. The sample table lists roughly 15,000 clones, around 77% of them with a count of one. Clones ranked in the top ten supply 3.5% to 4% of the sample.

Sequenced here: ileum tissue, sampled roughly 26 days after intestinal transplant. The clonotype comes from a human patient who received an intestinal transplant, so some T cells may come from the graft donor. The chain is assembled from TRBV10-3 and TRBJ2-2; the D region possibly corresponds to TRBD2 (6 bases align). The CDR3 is CAISESAGNTGELFF. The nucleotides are TGTGCCATCAGTGAGTCAGCGGGGAACACCGGGGAGCTGTTTTTT.